This TCR beta chain appears in the sequencing data of a study of lymphopenia after photon versus proton radiotherapy. Overall study results and limits: Authors raise, but do not show, better survival with proton therapy. A bigger post-nadir fall in TCR diversity correlated inversely with survival time in deceased patients. Oligoclonal CD8+ Temra expansion after nadir drove photon patients' diversity drop.

The protocol was immunoSEQ multiplex PCR, while the TCRdb copy is restricted to in-frame clones and leaves out a portion. The data show fewer than 40,000 clones, nearly 95% seen once. CDR3 length: 15 amino acids. Looked up from germline, CDR1 is SGHVS and CDR2 is FQNEAQ. J gave up 4 bases and V 1 base, and 3 bases lay outside the gene matches. Worth noting for this clone: Its antigen remains unknown.

This TCR was sampled from a woman in her forties or fifties with cholangiocarcinoma. This chain links TRBV7-8 with TRBJ2-2; 7 bases agree with TRBD2. Sequences were derived from peripheral blood, sampled from a patient treated with photon-based radiotherapy. The CDR3 nucleotides are TGTGCCAGCAGCTTAGAATGGGGGGGCACCGGGGAGCTGTTTTTT. This translates into CASSLEWGGTGELFF. The whole variable domain, filled in from reference TRBV7-8 and TRBJ2-2, reads GAGVSQSPRYKVAKRGQDVALRCDPISGHVSLFWYQQALGQGPEFLTYFQNEAQLDKSGLPSDRFFAERPEGSVSTLKIQRTQQEDSAVYLCASSLEWGGTGELFFGEGSRLTVL.